The 14 T cell receptor beta chains presented below share a single source sample, sequenced in a study of Graves' ophthalmopathy and Graves' hyperthyroidism. TCR beta CDR3 regions were amplified from RNA transcripts. Scientists carried out first-round RT-PCR using HTBI primers and then a second-round multiplex PCR. TCRdb reanalysed the multiplex PCR reads using MiXCR and keeps one entry per CDR3 protein. The sample holds almost 750,000 distinct CDR3 sequences, about 44% seen once. The sequenced sample consisted of peripheral blood. The receptors derive from an adult man with Graves' ophthalmopathy.

This chain joins TRBV14 and TRBJ1-6, with TRBD1 as a possible D gene (5 bases). Trimming took 0 bases from V and 5 from J, leaving 11 bases between them. This CDR3 spans 16 amino acids. The V gene's germline CDR1 is SGHDN and CDR2 FVKESK. The CDR3 DNA reads TGTGCCAGCAGCCAAGAAGGTCGGGGGAATAATTCACCCCTCCACTTT. Protein sequence: CASSQEGRGNNSPLHF.

This clonotype was observed a handful of times. This sequence joins TRBV12-5 and TRBJ2-5, with 10 bases aligning to TRBD1. The germline CDR1 and CDR2 sequences are LGHNT and FRNRAP. The CDR3 has 14 residues. The CDR3 sequence is CASRRGQGKETQYF. CDR3 nucleotide sequence: TGTGCCAGCAGGAGGGGACAGGGGAAAGAGACCCAGTACTTC.

Only a few counts were recorded for this clonotype. CDR3 DNA sequence: TGTGCCAGCAGCATGGGACTAGGGCCGGCCTACGAGCAGTACTTC. Encoded protein: CASSMGLGPAYEQYF. This chain connects TRBV11-2 to TRBJ2-7; 8 positions agree with TRBD2. The CDR3 contains 15 residues. With V trimmed by 5 bases and J by 2 bases, 8 bases remained unmatched. CDR1 and CDR2 from the germline V gene are SGHAT and FQNNGV. The full variable domain, in which reference TRBV11-2 and TRBJ2-7 provide the parts outside the CDR3, is EAGVAQSPRYKIIEKRQSVAFWCNPISGHATLYWYQQILGQGPKLLIQFQNNGVVDDSQLPKDRFSAERLKGVDSTLKIQPAKLEDSAVYLCASSMGLGPAYEQYFGPGTRLTVT.

This clonotype was observed at least ten times. This rearrangement joins TRBV20-1 to TRBJ2-5; 7 bases fit TRBD1. J lost 4 bases, V lost 5 bases, and 10 bases had no gene match. The V gene's germline CDR1 is DFQATT and CDR2 SNEGSKA (reference sequence). The CDR3 length is 14 residues. The DNA of the CDR3 is TGCAGTGCTCCGAGACAGGGCCGGGGAGAGACCCAGTACTTC. This gives the protein CSAPRQGRGETQYF.

This clonotype was counted ten times or more. This chain joins TRBV19 and TRBJ1-2; D perhaps matches TRBD1 (5 bases). Germline CDR1 and CDR2: LNHDA and SQIVND (reference sequence). The V gene lost 6 bases and the J gene lost 10 bases, with 9 bases spanning the gap. The CDR3 length is 10 residues. As DNA, the CDR3 is TGTGCCAGTAGCGCAGGGACCTACACCTTC. It is translated as CASSAGTYTF. Together with reference TRBV19 and TRBJ1-2, the CDR3 gives the full variable domain: DGGITQSPKYLFRKEGQNVTLSCEQNLNHDAMYWYRQDPGQGLRLIYYSQIVNDFQKGDIAEGYSVSREKKESFPLTVTSAQKNPTAFYLCASSAGTYTFGSGTRLTVV.

This clonotype turned up a few times. This chain joins TRBV19 and TRBJ1-5; D may be TRBD1 (5 bases). Trimming pared 6 bases from V and 5 bases from J, leaving 17 bases between. The CDR3 covers 15 residues. The V gene's germline CDR1 is LNHDA and CDR2 SQIVND (reference sequence). CDR3 in amino acids: CASRVLLDTYQPQHF. CDR3 in DNA: TGTGCCAGTAGGGTACTATTGGACACCTATCAGCCCCAGCATTTT.

The chain recombines TRBV7-9 with TRBJ2-5, with TRBD1 matching 9 bases. Germline-derived CDR1 and CDR2 are SEHNR and FQNEAQ (reference sequence). The V gene end was trimmed by 3 bases and the J gene end by 5 bases; junction bases not matched to a gene: 4. CDR3 length: 14 amino acids. This chain's CDR3 is CASSFETGGETQYF. CDR3 coding DNA: TGTGCCAGCAGCTTCGAGACAGGGGGGGAGACCCAGTACTTC.

The chain is built from TRBV15 and TRBJ2-7; the match to TRBD1 covers 9 bases. In germline, CDR1 is LNHNV, CDR2 YYDKDF (reference sequence). The CDR3 is made up of 15 amino acids. The ends lost 2 bases at V and 6 bases at J; junction bases unmatched: 8. The CDR3 region has the DNA TGTGCCACCAGCAGATGGGGACAGGGACTCTCCGAGCAGTACTTC. This translates into CATSRWGQGLSEQYF.

This clonotype showed up just a few times. The chain couples TRBV19 to TRBJ2-7; 7 bases agree with TRBD1. Germline lookup yields CDR1 LNHDA and CDR2 SQIVND (reference sequence). This CDR3 spans 14 amino acids. V lost 4 bases and J lost 0; bases outside the gene matches: 3. The CDR3 region is CASSTSGGSYEQYF. The CDR3 nucleotides read TGTGCCAGTAGTACGTCAGGGGGCTCCTACGAGCAGTACTTC.

V gene TRBV20-1 combines with J gene TRBJ2-2; the D is unclear. This CDR3 has 12 amino acids. Germline assignment: CDR1 DFQATT and CDR2 SNEGSKA (reference sequence). V lost 0 bases, J lost 8 bases, and 7 bases lay in between. The CDR3 DNA follows: TGCAGTGCTAGAGAGGGGATTGGGGAGCTGTTTTTT. Translating gives CSAREGIGELFF.

The V call is TRBV4-3, the J call TRBJ1-1; TRBD1 might be the D (6 bases). CDR1 and CDR2 from the germline V gene are LGHNA and YSLEER. With 2 bases removed from V and 1 base from J, the gap between germline ends came to 11 bases. The CDR3 totals 15 residues. The CDR3 is CASSQPGQTNTEAFF. For the CDR3, the DNA is TGCGCCAGCAGCCAACCTGGACAGACGAACACTGAAGCTTTCTTT.

Note on this clonotype: At one boundary the junction diverges from the germline segment, which might be a read error. The chain links TRBV10-2 to TRBJ1-4; unclear D gene. This CDR3 is built from 14 residues. Germline CDR1 and CDR2: WSHSY and SAAADI. Here the CDR3 DNA reads TGTGCCAGCAGTTACGATGGAGTGGGTGAAAAACTGTTTTTT. This encodes CASSYDGVGEKLFF.

In this sample, this clonotype turned up a few times. The DNA for the CDR3 is TGTGCCAGCAGCGAATTCTCCGGACAGGGACTAAACTATGGCTACACCTTC. Residues: CASSEFSGQGLNYGYTF. This chain joins TRBV10-3 and TRBJ1-2, with 8 bases that match TRBD1. This CDR3 is 17 amino acids long. CDR1 and CDR2 (germline): ENHRY, SYGVKD. The trim removed 10 bases at V and 2 bases at J, leaving 18 bases unmatched.

This clonotype has a handful of counts. The rearrangement joins TRBV2 to TRBJ1-4; D remains ambiguous. CDR3 length: 15 residues. Germline CDR1 reads SNHLY; CDR2 reads FYNNEI. Trimming cost V 3 bases and J 0 bases, with 8 bases left between them. The CDR3 coding sequence is TGTGCCAGCAGTGATTTTCGTGCAACTAATGAAAAACTGTTTTTT. This sequence encodes CASSDFRATNEKLFF.